Reported below is one T cell receptor (beta chain). Its specific antigen is unknown. Qualities for individual bases were not recorded, and no much larger clone is one base off. The collaborating institutions used their own protocols to collect whole blood in K2EDTA tubes. For TCRbeta analysis, collaborator samples were shipped as frozen whole blood, as isolated PBMCs, or as DNA extracted from either sample type. TCRbeta CDR3 regions were amplified from genomic DNA using the immunoSEQ Assay, a bias-controlled multiplex PCR. The study's own analysis went as follows. The number of nucleated cells in each sample was estimated from the amplification of reference gene primers within the assay. To quantify the absolute abundance of each unique TCRbeta CDR3 rearrangement, sequence reads were collapsed and filtered. For each sample, productive Simpson clonality was calculated by taking the square root of Simpson's diversity index across productive rearrangements. TCRdb's version of the immuneACCESS table is confined to in-frame rearrangements and falls short of the full clone set. An unresolved V gene accounts for under half of the shortfall where checked; the remainder is of unknown origin. The V and J calls and the clone size are those of that table, but D and trimming were determined from the DNA. A total of 97,000 or so clones appear in this sample, over 75% of them only once. The ten top clones hold 4% to 6% of the sample.

The data were taken from a study of blood T cell repertoires in COVID-19 (dated by TCRdb to about 2020). For context, the study as a whole: Collaborator samples came from the United States, Italy and Spain and covered acute and convalescent phases of COVID-19. The prospective study material was composed of cDNA or gDNA derived from T cells, B-cell-depleted T cells, or PBMCs. Deeply sampled blood TCRbeta repertoires from subjects exposed to, actively infected with, or recovered from COVID-19 were included in the dataset. The repertoires were made available in a free public database intended to serve as a resource for research on the immune response to SARS-CoV-2. The samples were drawn from two sources: the first 160 participants of the ongoing ImmuneRACE study, and some 1,300 subjects contributed by 6 global collaborators. The sample metadata nearly always contained a de-identified subject ID, COVID-19 status, age in years and sex. Where available, HLA class I and class II types were taken from metadata supplied by the sample provider and were not determined by assay-based typing.

Broader findings and caveats from the paper: The quantity of clinical and demographic metadata differed by source and by participant and was supplied without curation.

Measured from the cysteine to the phenylalanine, the CDR3 is 15 residues long. Only CDR3 DNA is held: 45 bases, read in frame from base 1. From the germline V gene (reference sequence), CDR1 is GTSNPN and CDR2 is SVGIG. Deletion took 2 bases off V and 7 bases off J, with a span of 15 bases between the germline ends. The sequence was collected from a man in his fifties with acute or convalescent COVID-19. This sequence uses TRBV30 and TRBJ1-6; the D segment could be TRBD1, given 5 matching bases. Specimen: peripheral blood. This receptor carries the CDR3 CAWSISRGMNSPLHF. The DNA sequence is TGTGCCTGGAGTATATCAAGGGGTATGAATTCACCCCTCCACTTT.